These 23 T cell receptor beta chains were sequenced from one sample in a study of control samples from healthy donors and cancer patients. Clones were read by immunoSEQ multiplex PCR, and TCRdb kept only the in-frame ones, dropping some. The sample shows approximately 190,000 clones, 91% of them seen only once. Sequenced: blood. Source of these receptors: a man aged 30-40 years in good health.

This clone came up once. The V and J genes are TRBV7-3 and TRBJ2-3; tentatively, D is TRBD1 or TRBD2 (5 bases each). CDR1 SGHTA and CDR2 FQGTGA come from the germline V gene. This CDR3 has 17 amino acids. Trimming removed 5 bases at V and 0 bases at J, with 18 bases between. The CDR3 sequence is CASSPRRGRTSTDTQYF. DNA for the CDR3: TGTGCCAGCAGCCCAAGACGGGGCAGGACTAGCACAGATACGCAGTATTTT. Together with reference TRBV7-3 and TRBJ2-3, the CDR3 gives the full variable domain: GAGVSQTPSNKVTEKGKYVELRCDPISGHTALYWYRQSLGQGPEFLIYFQGTGAADDSGLPNDRFFAVRPEGSVSTLKIQRTERGDSAVYLCASSPRRGRTSTDTQYFGPGTRLTVL.

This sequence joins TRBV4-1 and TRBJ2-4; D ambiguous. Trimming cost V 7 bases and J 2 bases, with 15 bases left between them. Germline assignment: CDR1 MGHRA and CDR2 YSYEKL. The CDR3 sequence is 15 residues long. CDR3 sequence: CASKEGPGSKNIQYF. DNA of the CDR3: TGCGCCAGCAAGGAAGGCCCAGGATCCAAAAACATTCAGTACTTC.

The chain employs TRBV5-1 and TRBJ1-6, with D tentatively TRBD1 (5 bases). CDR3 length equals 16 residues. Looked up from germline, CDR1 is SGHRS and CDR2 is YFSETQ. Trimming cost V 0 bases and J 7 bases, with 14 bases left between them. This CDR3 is CASSLATVGDNSPLHF. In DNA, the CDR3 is TGCGCCAGCAGCTTGGCCACGGTAGGGGACAATTCACCCCTCCACTTT.

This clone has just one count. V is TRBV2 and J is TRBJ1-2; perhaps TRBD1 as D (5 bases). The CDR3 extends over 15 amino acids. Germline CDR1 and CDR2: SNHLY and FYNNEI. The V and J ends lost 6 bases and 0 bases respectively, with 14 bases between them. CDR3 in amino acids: CASRAGLRTNYGYTF. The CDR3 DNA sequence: TGTGCCAGCAGGGCGGGACTCAGAACTAACTATGGCTACACCTTC.

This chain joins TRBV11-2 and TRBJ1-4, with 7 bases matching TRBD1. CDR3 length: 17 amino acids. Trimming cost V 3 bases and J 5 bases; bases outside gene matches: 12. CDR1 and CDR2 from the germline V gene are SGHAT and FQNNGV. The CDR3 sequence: CASSFDYRGSGNEKLFF. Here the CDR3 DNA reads TGTGCCAGCAGCTTTGACTACAGGGGATCGGGGAATGAAAAACTGTTTTTT.

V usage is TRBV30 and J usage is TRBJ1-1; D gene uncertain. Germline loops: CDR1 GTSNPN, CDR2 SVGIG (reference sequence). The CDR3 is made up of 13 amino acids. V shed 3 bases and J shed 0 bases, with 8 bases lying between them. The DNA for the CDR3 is TGTGCCTGGAGGGCAGGCTTGAACACTGAAGCTTTCTTT. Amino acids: CAWRAGLNTEAFF. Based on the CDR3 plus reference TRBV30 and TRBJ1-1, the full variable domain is SQTIHQWPATLVQPVGSPLSLECTVEGTSNPNLYWYRQAAGRGLQLLFYSVGIGQISSEVPQNLSASRPQDRQFILSSKKLLLSDSGFYLCAWRAGLNTEAFFGQGTRLTVV.

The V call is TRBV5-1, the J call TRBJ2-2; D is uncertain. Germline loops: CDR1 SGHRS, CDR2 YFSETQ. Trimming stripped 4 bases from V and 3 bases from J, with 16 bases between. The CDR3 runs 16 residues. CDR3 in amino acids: CASSGSKTLDTGELFF. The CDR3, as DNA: TGCGCCAGCAGCGGAAGCAAAACGTTAGACACCGGGGAGCTGTTTTTT. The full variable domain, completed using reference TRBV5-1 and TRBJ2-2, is KAGVTQTPRYLIKTRGQQVTLSCSPISGHRSVSWYQQTPGQGLQFLFEYFSETQRNKGNFPGRFSGRQFSNSRSEMNVSTLELGDSALYLCASSGSKTLDTGELFFGEGSRLTVL.

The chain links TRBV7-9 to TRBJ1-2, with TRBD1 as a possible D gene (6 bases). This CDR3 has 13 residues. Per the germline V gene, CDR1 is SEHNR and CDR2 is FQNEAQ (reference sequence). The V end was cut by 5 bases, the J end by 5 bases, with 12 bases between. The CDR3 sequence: CASSPAGAYGYTF. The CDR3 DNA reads TGTGCCAGCAGCCCAGCGGGGGCGTATGGCTACACCTTC.

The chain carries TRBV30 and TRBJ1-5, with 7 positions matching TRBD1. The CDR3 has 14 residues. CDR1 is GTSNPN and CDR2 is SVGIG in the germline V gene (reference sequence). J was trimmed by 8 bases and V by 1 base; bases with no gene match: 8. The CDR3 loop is CAWSEQGNGKPQHF. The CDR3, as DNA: TGTGCCTGGAGTGAACAGGGGAACGGAAAGCCCCAGCATTTT.

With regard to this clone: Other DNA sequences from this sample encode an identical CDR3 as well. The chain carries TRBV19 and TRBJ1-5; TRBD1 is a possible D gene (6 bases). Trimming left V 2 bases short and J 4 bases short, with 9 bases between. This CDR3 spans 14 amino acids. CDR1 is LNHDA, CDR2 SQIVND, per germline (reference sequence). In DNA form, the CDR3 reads TGTGCCAGTAGTATAAGGGACACTAATCAGCCCCAGCATTTT. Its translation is CASSIRDTNQPQHF.

The CDR3 here is CASSLRWEQYF. CDR3 in DNA: TGTGCCAGCAGTTTAAGGTGGGAGCAGTACTTC. The chain recombines TRBV28 with TRBJ2-7; no firm D call. V lost 2 bases to trimming and J lost 7 bases, with 6 bases between them. Germline CDR1 reads MDHEN; CDR2 reads SYDVKM. The CDR3 extends over 11 amino acids.

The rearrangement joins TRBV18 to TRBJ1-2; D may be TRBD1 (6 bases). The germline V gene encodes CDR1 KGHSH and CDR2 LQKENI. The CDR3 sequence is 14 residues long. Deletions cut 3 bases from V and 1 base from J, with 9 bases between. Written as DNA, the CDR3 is TGTGCCAGCTCACCCGGACAGCTTAACTATGGCTACACCTTC. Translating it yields CASSPGQLNYGYTF.

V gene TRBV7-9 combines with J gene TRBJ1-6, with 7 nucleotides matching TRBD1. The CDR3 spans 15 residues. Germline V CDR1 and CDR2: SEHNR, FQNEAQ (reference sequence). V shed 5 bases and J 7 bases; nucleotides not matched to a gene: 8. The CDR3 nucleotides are TGTGCCAGCAGCGCCGGACAGGCAATAAATTCACCCCTCCACTTT. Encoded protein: CASSAGQAINSPLHF.

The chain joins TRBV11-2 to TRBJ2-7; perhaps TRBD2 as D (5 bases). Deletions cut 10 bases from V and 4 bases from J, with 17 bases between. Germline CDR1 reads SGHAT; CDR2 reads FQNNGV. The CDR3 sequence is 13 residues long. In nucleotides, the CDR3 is TGTGCCACCAAGCCAGCGGCCACTTACGAGCAGTACTTC. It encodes CATKPAATYEQYF.

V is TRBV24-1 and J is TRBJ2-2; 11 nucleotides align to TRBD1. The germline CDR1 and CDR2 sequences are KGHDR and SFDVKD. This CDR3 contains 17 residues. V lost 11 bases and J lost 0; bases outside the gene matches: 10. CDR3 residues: CAISGTGGSSNTGELFF. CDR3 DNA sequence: TGTGCCATCTCCGGGACAGGGGGATCTTCGAACACCGGGGAGCTGTTTTTT.

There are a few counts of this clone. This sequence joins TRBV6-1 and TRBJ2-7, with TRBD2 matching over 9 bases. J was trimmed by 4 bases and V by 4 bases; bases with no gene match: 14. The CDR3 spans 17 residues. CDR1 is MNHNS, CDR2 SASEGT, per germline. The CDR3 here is CASSGGTSPLKRYEQYF. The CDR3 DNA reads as TGTGCCAGCAGTGGTGGGACTAGCCCTTTGAAGAGGTACGAGCAGTACTTC.

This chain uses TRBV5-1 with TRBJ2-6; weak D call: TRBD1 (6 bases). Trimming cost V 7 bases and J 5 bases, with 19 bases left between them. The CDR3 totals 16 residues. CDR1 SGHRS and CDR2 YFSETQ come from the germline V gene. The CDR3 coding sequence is TGCGCCAGCGAAACTACAGGGCTCTCAAGGGCCAACGTCCTGACTTTC. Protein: CASETTGLSRANVLTF.

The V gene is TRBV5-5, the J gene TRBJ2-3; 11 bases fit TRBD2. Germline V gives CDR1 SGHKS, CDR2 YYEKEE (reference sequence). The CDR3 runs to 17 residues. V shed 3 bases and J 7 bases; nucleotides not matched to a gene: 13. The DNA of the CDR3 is TGTGCCAGCAGCTCAACCGCGGGTAGCGGGGGGGCATATACGCAGTATTTT. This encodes CASSSTAGSGGAYTQYF.

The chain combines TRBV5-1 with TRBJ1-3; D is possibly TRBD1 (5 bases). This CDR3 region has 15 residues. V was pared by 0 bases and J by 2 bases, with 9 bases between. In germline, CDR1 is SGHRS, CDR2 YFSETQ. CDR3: CASSLEGSAGNTIYF. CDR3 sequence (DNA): TGCGCCAGCAGCTTGGAGGGGTCGGCTGGAAACACCATATATTTT.

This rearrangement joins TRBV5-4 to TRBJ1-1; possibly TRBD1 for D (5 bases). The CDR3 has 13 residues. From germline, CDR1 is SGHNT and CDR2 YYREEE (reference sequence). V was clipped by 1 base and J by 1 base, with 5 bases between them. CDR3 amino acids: CASSLTGNTEAFF. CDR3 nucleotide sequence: TGTGCCAGCAGCTTGACAGGGAACACTGAAGCTTTCTTT.

Here the CDR3 reads CASSRVQGADNEQFF. The CDR3 bases are TGTGCCAGCAGCCGGGTCCAGGGGGCGGACAATGAGCAGTTCTTC. The V call is TRBV7-9, the J call TRBJ2-1; TRBD1 aligns across 8 bases. Unmatched junction bases numbered 8, after V lost 5 bases and J lost 5 bases. CDR3 length equals 15 residues. Germline CDR1 reads SEHNR; CDR2 reads FQNEAQ (reference sequence).

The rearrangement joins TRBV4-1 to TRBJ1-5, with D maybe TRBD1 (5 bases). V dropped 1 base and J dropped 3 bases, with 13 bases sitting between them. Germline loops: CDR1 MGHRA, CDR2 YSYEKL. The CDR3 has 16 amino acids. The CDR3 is CASSQVGGGANQPQHF. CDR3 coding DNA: TGCGCCAGCAGCCAAGTAGGCGGAGGGGCCAATCAGCCCCAGCATTTT.

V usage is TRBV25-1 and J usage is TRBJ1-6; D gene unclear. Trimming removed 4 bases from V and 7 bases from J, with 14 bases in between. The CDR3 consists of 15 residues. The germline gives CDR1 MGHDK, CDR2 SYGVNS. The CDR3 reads CASSALVGGNSPLHF. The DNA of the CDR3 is TGTGCCAGCAGTGCCCTGGTGGGAGGGAATTCACCCCTCCACTTT. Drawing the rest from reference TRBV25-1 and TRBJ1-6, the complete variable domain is EADIYQTPRYLVIGTGKKITLECSQTMGHDKMYWYQQDPGMELHLIHYSYGVNSTEKGDLSSESTVSRIRTEHFPLTLESARPSHTSQYLCASSALVGGNSPLHFGNGTRLTVT.